The 32 T cell receptor beta chains listed next were all sequenced from one sample in a study of monozygotic twins with inflammatory bowel disease. TCRdb processed the 5' RACE reads again and assigns one entry to each CDR3 protein, with no DNA. The sample shows fewer than 550,000 distinct CDR3 sequences, and 2.4% sits with its ten largest clones. Specimen: blood. Receptor source: a human donor with ulcerative colitis or Crohn's disease, or a healthy co-twin of an affected twin (not recorded which).

This sequence joins TRBV20-1 and TRBJ2-7; the TCRdb call, TRBD2, lacks DNA for checking. CDR1 DFQATT and CDR2 SNEGSKA come from the germline V gene (reference sequence). The CDR3 has 15 amino acids. The CDR3 spells CSAKRGAGGSYEQYF.

This sequence joins TRBV5-4 and TRBJ2-5; the TCRdb D gene call, TRBD2, has no DNA to confirm it. There are 17 residues in the CDR3. Germline V lookup: CDR1 SGHNT, CDR2 YYREEE (reference sequence). CDR3 protein: CASSLGTSGAPRETQYF.

This chain links TRBV20-1 with TRBJ2-1; without DNA, the TCRdb call of TRBD2 cannot be checked. The germline gives CDR1 DFQATT, CDR2 SNEGSKA (reference sequence). This CDR3 region has 13 residues. The CDR3 sequence is CSARGLPKGEQFF.

V and J are TRBV11-2 and TRBJ2-1; as DNA is missing, the TRBD2 call by TCRdb cannot be tested. This CDR3 spans 13 amino acids. Germline CDR1 SGHAT, CDR2 FQNNGV. CDR3: CASSFDRAPEQFF.

The gene calls are TRBV6-4 and TRBJ2-3; TCRdb selects TRBD2, and the lack of DNA leaves this call unchecked. CDR1 is MRHNA and CDR2 is SNTAGT in the germline V gene. This CDR3 has 14 residues. CDR3 amino acids: CASSEDGPTDTQYF.

J is TRBJ2-1 and V is TRBV27. The CDR3 loop spans 15 amino acids. Germline CDR1 MNHEY, CDR2 SMNVEV (reference sequence). CDR3 sequence reads: CASSLAGVAYNEQFF.

The gene calls are TRBV4-1 and TRBJ2-6. Germline lookup yields CDR1 MGHRA and CDR2 YSYEKL. The CDR3 consists of 15 residues. CDR3 in amino acids: CASSREDSGANVLTF.

The chain joins TRBV15 to TRBJ2-4; TCRdb's D call, TRBD2, is unchecked because there is no DNA. Germline lookup yields CDR1 LNHNV and CDR2 YYDKDF (reference sequence). The CDR3 is 17 amino acids. CDR3 in amino acids: CATSGQQGPLAKDIQYF.

J is TRBJ2-1 and V is TRBV18; no DNA is available, so the TRBD1 call from TCRdb remains unchecked. The germline V gene encodes CDR1 KGHSH and CDR2 LQKENI. The CDR3 length is 16 residues. The CDR3 is CASSSTAPNSYNEQFF.

The chain couples TRBV7-2 to TRBJ1-3; TCRdb reports TRBD1, a call that lacks DNA to check it against. Germline V lookup: CDR1 SGHTA, CDR2 FQGNSA. The length of the CDR3 is 15 residues. This CDR3 reads CASSKDRGPGNTIYF.

J is TRBJ2-3 and V is TRBV6-5; as DNA is missing, the TRBD2 call by TCRdb cannot be tested. The CDR3 consists of 15 residues. Germline CDR1 and CDR2: MNHEY and SVGAGI. The CDR3 sequence is CASSYERTLGDTQYF.

V and J are TRBV6-6 and TRBJ2-5; lacking DNA, the TRBD2 call made by TCRdb goes unchecked. The CDR3 consists of 14 residues. Germline V CDR1 and CDR2: MNHNY, SVGAGI (reference sequence). CDR3 region: CASSYLADLETQYF.

This chain connects TRBV12-3 or TRBV12-4 to TRBJ1-5. The CDR3 extends over 14 amino acids. The CDR3 loop reads CASSFARGNQPQHF.

This rearrangement joins TRBV29-1 to TRBJ2-7; there is no DNA to check the TCRdb D call of TRBD1. The length of the CDR3 is 13 residues. The V gene's germline CDR1 is SQVTM and CDR2 ANQGSEA. This CDR3 is CSVVGDRVYEQYF.

The chain employs TRBV7-9 and TRBJ1-6; TCRdb gives TRBD1 as the D gene, but with no DNA this cannot be confirmed. Germline V CDR1 and CDR2: SEHNR, FQNEAQ (reference sequence). The CDR3 extends over 16 amino acids. The CDR3 is CASSPVRGTGSSPLHF. Together with reference TRBV7-9 and TRBJ1-6, the CDR3 gives the full variable domain: DTGVSQNPRHKITKRGQNVTFRCDPISEHNRLYWYRQTLGQGPEFLTYFQNEAQLEKSRLLSDRFSAERPKGSFSTLEIQRTEQGDSAMYLCASSPVRGTGSSPLHFGNGTRLTVT.

The chain joins TRBV6-4 to TRBJ2-1; TCRdb names TRBD1, which stays unverified in the absence of DNA. There are 14 residues in the CDR3. Germline CDR1 MRHNA, CDR2 SNTAGT. CDR3 protein: CALKGTGKSNEQFF.

The V gene is TRBV6-5, the J gene TRBJ2-6. Looked up from germline, CDR1 is MNHEY and CDR2 is SVGAGI. This CDR3 comprises 13 residues. This chain's CDR3 is CASSKNRANVLTF.

The chain has TRBV29-1 and TRBJ2-2. This CDR3 has 13 residues. Germline-derived CDR1 and CDR2 are SQVTM and ANQGSEA. The CDR3 spells CSVARANTGELFF.

This chain links TRBV6-5 with TRBJ1-1; TCRdb lists TRBD1, though no DNA is available to test this call. The CDR3 length is 16 residues. Per the germline V gene, CDR1 is MNHEY and CDR2 is SVGAGI. The CDR3 sequence is CASSSRQTIMNTEAFF.

V is TRBV3-1 and J is TRBJ1-6. The CDR3 runs to 15 residues. The germline CDR1 and CDR2 sequences are LGHDT and YNNKEL (reference sequence). The CDR3 sequence is CASSVQRSYNSPLHF.

The chain is built from TRBV4-1 and TRBJ1-2; TCRdb lists TRBD1, though no DNA is available to test this call. This CDR3 region has 19 residues. Looked up from germline, CDR1 is MGHRA and CDR2 is YSYEKL. The CDR3 sequence: CASSQGALRKGQGRDGYTF.

The rearrangement links TRBV30 to TRBJ2-1; absent DNA, TCRdb's TRBD2 call cannot be checked. The CDR3 has 14 amino acids. Germline assignment: CDR1 GTSNPN and CDR2 SVGIG (reference sequence). The CDR3 is CAWTSSDSYNEQFF.

V is TRBV6-1 and J is TRBJ1-5; TCRdb's D call, TRBD1, is unchecked because there is no DNA. Germline V gene lookup returns CDR1 MNHNS and CDR2 SASEGT. This CDR3 has 12 residues. The CDR3 protein is CAGGFGNQPQHF.

This chain connects TRBV7-6 to TRBJ2-3; the D call from TCRdb, TRBD1, cannot be confirmed without DNA. Germline V gives CDR1 SGHVS, CDR2 FNYEAQ. The CDR3 extends over 17 amino acids. The CDR3 reads CASSLEPGYQRADTQYF.

This chain connects TRBV11-1 to TRBJ2-7; the TCRdb call, TRBD2, lacks DNA for checking. The CDR3 has 15 amino acids. CDR1 and CDR2 (germline): SGHAT, FQDESV (reference sequence). CDR3: CASSPSAFGAYEQYF. Using reference TRBV11-1 and TRBJ2-7 for the parts outside the CDR3, the full variable domain is EAEVAQSPRYKITEKSQAVAFWCDPISGHATLYWYRQILGQGPELLVQFQDESVVDDSQLPKDRFSAERLKGVDSTLKIQPAELGDSAMYLCASSPSAFGAYEQYFGPGTRLTVT.

CDR3 protein: CASKRGSSYNEQFF. This chain uses TRBV27 with TRBJ2-1; TCRdb lists TRBD1, though no DNA is available to test this call. Germline CDR1 reads MNHEY; CDR2 reads SMNVEV (reference sequence). The CDR3 sequence is 14 residues long.

This chain connects TRBV11-2 to TRBJ2-1; TCRdb calls TRBD2, which cannot be checked without DNA. From germline, CDR1 is SGHAT and CDR2 FQNNGV. The CDR3 sequence is 16 residues long. This chain's CDR3 is CASSLVRGSSYNEQFF. Using reference TRBV11-2 and TRBJ2-1 for the parts outside the CDR3, the full variable domain is EAGVAQSPRYKIIEKRQSVAFWCNPISGHATLYWYQQILGQGPKLLIQFQNNGVVDDSQLPKDRFSAERLKGVDSTLKIQPAKLEDSAVYLCASSLVRGSSYNEQFFGPGTRLTVL.

The chain is built from TRBV6-5 and TRBJ1-2. This CDR3 spans 16 amino acids. Germline-derived CDR1 and CDR2 are MNHEY and SVGAGI. CDR3 residues: CASSYSGLKLFYGYTF.

The rearrangement joins TRBV19 to TRBJ2-2; TCRdb outputs TRBD1, but without DNA this stays unchecked. The CDR3 is 14 residues long. Germline assignment: CDR1 LNHDA and CDR2 SQIVND (reference sequence). CDR3 protein: CASSGTRRTGELFF.

The chain has TRBV7-7 and TRBJ1-1; TCRdb calls TRBD1, which cannot be checked without DNA. CDR3 length: 16 amino acids. CDR1 SSHAT and CDR2 FNYEAQ come from the germline V gene (reference sequence). CDR3 protein: CASSLWSGQENTEAFF.

This chain uses TRBV4-1 with TRBJ1-2. The CDR3 contains 14 residues. Germline CDR1 MGHRA, CDR2 YSYEKL. The CDR3 sequence is CASSQDSESYGYTF.

The gene calls are TRBV6-2 or TRBV6-3 and TRBJ1-1; the TCRdb call, TRBD1, lacks DNA for checking. The CDR3 consists of 12 residues. The germline CDR1 and CDR2 sequences are MNHEY and SVGEGT. The CDR3 region is CASSPVGGEAFF.